These 10 T cell receptor beta chains came from one sample sequenced in a study of blood T cell repertoires in COVID-19. The repertoire was sequenced with immunoSEQ multiplex PCR; TCRdb's copy has only in-frame clones and lacks some. The profile shows 120,000 to 150,000 clones, over 60% of them singletons. Input material: peripheral blood. The receptors originated from a man older than 75 with acute or convalescent COVID-19.

The chain carries TRBV5-6 and TRBJ2-1, with D possibly matching TRBD1 (5 bases). The germline V and J ends were trimmed by 4 bases and 4 bases, with 6 bases remaining between them. Per germline, CDR1 SGHDT and CDR2 YYEEEE. The CDR3 is 12 amino acids. The CDR3 loop reads CASSPGYNEQFF. In DNA form, the CDR3 reads TGTGCCAGCAGCCCAGGGTACAATGAGCAGTTCTTC.

This clone was found a few times. The V gene is TRBV15, the J gene TRBJ1-2; 9 bases line up with TRBD1. Germline assignment: CDR1 LNHNV and CDR2 YYDKDF (reference sequence). The junction had 5 bases not matched to a gene; V was cut back by 4 bases and J by 5 bases. The CDR3 length is 14 residues. The CDR3 region is CATSIGGQGYGYTF. CDR3 nucleotide sequence: TGTGCCACCAGCATCGGGGGACAGGGTTATGGCTACACCTTC.

CDR3 sequence: CASSYYGGSSGNTIYF. The CDR3 nucleotides read TGTGCCAGCAGTTACTATGGCGGCAGCTCTGGAAACACCATATATTTT. The rearrangement uses TRBV6-2 or TRBV6-3 and TRBJ1-3; no clear D gene. Germline assignment: CDR1 MNHEY and CDR2 SVGEGT. This CDR3 has 16 residues. V was pared by 1 base and J by 0 bases, with 10 bases between.

This chain uses TRBV14 with TRBJ2-1; no firm D call. Trimming stripped 4 bases from V and 10 bases from J, with 17 bases between. The V gene's germline CDR1 is SGHDN and CDR2 FVKESK. The CDR3 runs 14 residues. The CDR3 nucleotides are TGTGCCAGCAGCCCTACTCAGGCCCGCACCGAGCAGTTCTTC. Amino acids: CASSPTQARTEQFF. Full variable domain (outside the CDR3, taken from reference TRBV14 and TRBJ2-1): EAGVTQFPSHSVIEKGQTVTLRCDPISGHDNLYWYRRVMGKEIKFLLHFVKESKQDESGMPNNRFLAERTGGTYSTLKVQPAELEDSGVYFCASSPTQARTEQFFGPGTRLTVL.

The chain joins TRBV28 to TRBJ1-2; D is undetermined. Germline CDR1 reads MDHEN; CDR2 reads SYDVKM. Trimming stripped 3 bases from V and 0 bases from J, with 14 bases between. The CDR3 runs to 16 residues. Written as DNA, the CDR3 is TGTGCCAGCAGTTTTGTCAATGGAGCTTCTAACTATGGCTACACCTTC. Its protein product is CASSFVNGASNYGYTF.

The chain uses TRBV5-4 and TRBJ2-2; 7 nucleotides match TRBD1. There are 14 residues in the CDR3. Germline V lookup: CDR1 SGHNT, CDR2 YYREEE (reference sequence). With 0 bases clipped from V and 4 bases from J, the junction kept 0 bases outside the gene matches. The CDR3 DNA follows: TGTGCCAGCAGCTTGGAGGGGGCCACCGGGGAGCTGTTTTTT. Protein product: CASSLEGATGELFF. Full variable domain (rest looked up from reference TRBV5-4 and TRBJ2-2): ETGVTQSPTHLIKTRGQQVTLRCSSQSGHNTVSWYQQALGQGPQFIFQYYREEENGRGNFPPRFSGLQFPNYSSELNVNALELDDSALYLCASSLEGATGELFFGEGSRLTVL.

This clone was seen a handful of times. The V call is TRBV11-2, the J call TRBJ2-1; maybe TRBD2 (5 bases). Trimming stripped 1 base from V and 8 bases from J, with 12 bases between. CDR1 SGHAT and CDR2 FQNNGV come from the germline V gene. The CDR3 loop spans 14 amino acids. The CDR3 nucleotides read TGTGCCAGCAGCTTAGCGGGGAATAGGCATGAGCAGTTCTTC. It encodes CASSLAGNRHEQFF.

This clone was counted a single time. This chain links TRBV3-1 (or the pseudogene TRBV3-2) with TRBJ1-5; the D gene is possibly TRBD1 (5 bases). The CDR3 has 18 amino acids. Germline V gene data show CDR1 as LGHDT and CDR2 as YNNKEL (reference sequence). V lost 0 bases and J 4 bases, leaving 19 bases between the germline ends. The CDR3, as DNA: TGTGCCAGCAGCCAAGATGAAATCTTTCTAAGGGGTAATCAGCCCCAGCATTTT. Translated, it gives CASSQDEIFLRGNQPQHF.

The J gene is TRBJ2-7, the V gene TRBV24-1; no firm D call. Trimming removed 3 bases at V and 2 bases at J, with 16 bases between. Germline V gene lookup returns CDR1 KGHDR and CDR2 SFDVKD. CDR3 length equals 16 residues. CDR3 region: CATSDPGGRSPYEQYF. The CDR3 nucleotides are TGTGCCACCAGTGATCCCGGCGGCCGGTCTCCCTACGAGCAGTACTTC.

The V call is TRBV2, the J call TRBJ2-7; D ambiguous. V was clipped by 1 base and J by 7 bases, with 8 bases between them. CDR3 length equals 12 residues. Germline V lookup: CDR1 SNHLY, CDR2 FYNNEI. CDR3 loop: CASSEGLREQYF. Here the CDR3 DNA reads TGTGCCAGCAGTGAAGGGCTCCGTGAGCAGTACTTC.